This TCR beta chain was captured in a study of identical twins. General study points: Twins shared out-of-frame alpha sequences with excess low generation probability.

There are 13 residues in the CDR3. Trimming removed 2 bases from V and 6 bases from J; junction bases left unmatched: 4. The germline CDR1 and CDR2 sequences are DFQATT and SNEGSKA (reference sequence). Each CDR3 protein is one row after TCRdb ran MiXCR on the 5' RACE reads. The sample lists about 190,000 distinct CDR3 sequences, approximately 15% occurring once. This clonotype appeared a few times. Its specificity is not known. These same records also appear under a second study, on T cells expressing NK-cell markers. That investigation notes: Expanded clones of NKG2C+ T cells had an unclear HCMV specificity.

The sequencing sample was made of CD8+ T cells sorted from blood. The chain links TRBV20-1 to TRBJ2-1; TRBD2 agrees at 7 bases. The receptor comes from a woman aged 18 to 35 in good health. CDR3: CSARLAVSNEQFF. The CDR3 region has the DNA TGCAGTGCTAGACTAGCGGTAAGCAATGAGCAGTTCTTC.